What follows are 23 T cell receptor beta chains derived from one specimen sequenced in a study of identical twins (dated by TCRdb to 2016 to 2017). Libraries were made using 5' RACE. This sample was sequenced with an Illumina HiSeq 2000. Starting from the raw public reads, TCRdb applied fastp trimming at Q25, assembled clones with MiXCR and retained in-frame beta chains. Here each entry gathers all rows of one CDR3 protein and keeps the most common genes and DNA. The sample profile shows hundreds of thousands of distinct CDR3 sequences; about 12% of them were found once. Under 2% of the sample belongs to the ten largest clones. These sequences were also reported in another study, on yellow fever vaccine responses in identical twins.

The source material was PBMCs. Receptors originate from a woman between 18 and 30 years old in good health.

This clonotype was observed a single time. V and J are TRBV20-1 and TRBJ2-3; D is unclear. Trimming took 6 bases from V and 4 from J, leaving 14 bases between them. The length of the CDR3 is 13 residues. The germline V gene encodes CDR1 DFQATT and CDR2 SNEGSKA (reference sequence). The CDR3 region has the DNA TGCAGTGCCCTCGATGATTTAGCAGATACGCAGTATTTT. Encoded protein: CSALDDLADTQYF.

This chain joins TRBV7-9 and TRBJ2-7; D is unresolved. The germline V gene has CDR1 SEHNR and CDR2 FQNEAQ (reference sequence). Trimming pared 5 bases from V and 4 bases from J, leaving 12 bases between. The CDR3 is 13 residues long. This CDR3 reads CASSLKHSYEQYF. In nucleotides, the CDR3 is TGTGCCAGCAGCCTCAAGCACAGTTACGAGCAGTACTTC.

In its sample, this clonotype was seen a few times. The V gene is TRBV6-1, the J gene TRBJ2-4; D is possibly TRBD1 (6 bases). The CDR3 has 14 residues. The germline gives CDR1 MNHNS, CDR2 SASEGT. The V gene lost 6 bases and the J gene lost 4 bases, with 13 bases spanning the gap. The CDR3 sequence: CASRSRDTKNIQYF. The CDR3 nucleotides are TGTGCCAGCAGGAGCCGGGACACGAAAAACATTCAGTACTTC.

This clonotype occurred a few times. The chain is built from TRBV4-2 and TRBJ2-5; maybe TRBD1 (6 bases). This CDR3 is built from 18 residues. CDR1 and CDR2 (germline): LGHNA, YNFKEQ. V was clipped by 4 bases and J by 0 bases, with 21 bases between them. The CDR3 coding sequence is TGTGCCAGCAGCCGGACCGGACAGTCAGTGGGGAACCAAGAGACCCAGTACTTC. Translated: CASSRTGQSVGNQETQYF.

This chain uses TRBV28 with TRBJ1-6; D gene unclear. The CDR3 is 15 amino acids. Germline lookup yields CDR1 MDHEN and CDR2 SYDVKM. The V and J ends lost 3 bases and 2 bases respectively, with 8 bases between them. The CDR3 here is CASSFPSAYNSPLHF. In nucleotides, the CDR3 is TGTGCCAGCAGTTTCCCTTCGGCCTATAATTCACCCCTCCACTTT.

The chain is built from TRBV4-2 and TRBJ2-3; TRBD2 aligns across 13 bases. The CDR3 is 17 amino acids. CDR1 is LGHNA and CDR2 is YNFKEQ in the germline V gene. After removal of 0 bases from V and 6 bases from J, the junction contained 6 bases not matched to a gene. In DNA form, the CDR3 reads TGTGCCAGCAGCCAAGAGGGACTAGCGGGGCCCAGGGATACGCAGTATTTT. Amino acids: CASSQEGLAGPRDTQYF.

V gene TRBV19 combines with J gene TRBJ2-1; no clear D. Trimming took 3 bases from V and 2 from J, leaving 11 bases between them. The CDR3 covers 15 residues. Germline V gene sequence: CDR1 LNHDA, CDR2 SQIVND (reference sequence). CDR3 in DNA: TGTGCCAGTAGTATTATACAGCTTCCCTACAATGAGCAGTTCTTC. This encodes CASSIIQLPYNEQFF.

This clonotype has just a few counts. This chain connects TRBV29-1 to TRBJ2-1; TRBD2 matches 10 bases. The CDR3 is made up of 14 amino acids. Germline V gene lookup returns CDR1 SQVTM and CDR2 ANQGSEA. The junction had 12 bases not matched to a gene; V was cut back by 7 bases and J by 9 bases. CDR3 nucleotides: TGCAGCGCTTATCCAGCGGGGGGGGCGGGTGAGCAGTTCTTC. It translates to CSAYPAGGAGEQFF.

This clonotype was detected ten times or more. V and J are TRBV18 and TRBJ2-7; D call uncertain. The CDR3 is 12 amino acids. Per the germline V gene, CDR1 is KGHSH and CDR2 is LQKENI. V was cut by 2 bases and J by 3 bases, with 5 bases left in between. The CDR3 is CASSPGYYEQYV. The CDR3 DNA reads as TGTGCCAGCTCACCAGGGTACTACGAGCAGTACGTC.

There are a few counts of this clonotype. The rearrangement uses TRBV28 and TRBJ1-5, with D uncertain. The CDR3 is 18 residues long. Trimming cost V 3 bases and J 2 bases, with 20 bases left between them. The germline gives CDR1 MDHEN, CDR2 SYDVKM. The CDR3 nucleotides are TGTGCCAGCAGTTTTCCGGAGGCAGGCCGGACTGGCAATCAGCCCCAGCATTTT. Amino acids: CASSFPEAGRTGNQPQHF.

The CDR3 bases are TGTGCCAGCAGACAGGGGGCGAAGTCCTACGAGCAGTACTTC. Protein product: CASRQGAKSYEQYF. The chain joins TRBV3-1 to TRBJ2-7; TRBD1 agrees at 9 bases. Germline V gene sequence: CDR1 LGHDT, CDR2 YNNKEL (reference sequence). This CDR3 comprises 14 residues. V was clipped by 6 bases and J by 1 base; unmatched bases: 4.

This clonotype was observed a handful of times. The chain has TRBV5-1 and TRBJ2-1; 8 bases are a match to TRBD2. V trimming: 0 bases; J trimming: 13 bases; junction bases outside the gene matches: 12. The CDR3 is 15 amino acids. Per the germline V gene, CDR1 is SGHRS and CDR2 is YFSETQ. As DNA, the CDR3 is TGCGCCAGCAGCTTGGATTTGTTAGCGGGATCGGTACAGTTCTTC. It is translated as CASSLDLLAGSVQFF.

The rearrangement joins TRBV7-2 to TRBJ2-3; TRBD1 or TRBD2 may be the D gene (5 bases each). Deletions cut 3 bases from V and 4 bases from J, with 11 bases between. There are 14 residues in the CDR3. Germline V lookup: CDR1 SGHTA, CDR2 FQGNSA. The CDR3 coding sequence is TGTGCCAGCAGCTTCACCGGGACCCCAGATACGCAGTATTTT. It translates to CASSFTGTPDTQYF.

A few counts support this clonotype. V gene TRBV20-1 combines with J gene TRBJ2-2, with a weak D call TRBD2 (6 bases). The CDR3 is 16 residues long. Germline V gives CDR1 DFQATT, CDR2 SNEGSKA (reference sequence). Trimming removed 2 bases at V and 7 bases at J, with 20 bases between. CDR3: CSARFRRGLGGGELFF. In DNA, the CDR3 is TGCAGTGCTAGATTTAGGCGGGGCCTCGGAGGCGGGGAGCTGTTTTTT.

This clonotype was detected ten times or more. The chain is built from TRBV7-9 and TRBJ2-7; D gene uncertain. The CDR3 covers 13 residues. Germline CDR1 reads SEHNR; CDR2 reads FQNEAQ (reference sequence). V lost 3 bases and J lost 3, with 9 bases in between. CDR3 DNA: TGTGCCAGCAGCTTTGGCAGAAACTACGAGCAGTACTTC. Its translation is CASSFGRNYEQYF.

Many counts were recorded for this clonotype. The V call is TRBV5-1, the J call TRBJ2-3; 7 nucleotides line up with TRBD1. The junction had 2 bases not matched to a gene; V was cut back by 4 bases and J by 0 bases. CDR3 length: 14 residues. In germline, CDR1 is SGHRS, CDR2 YFSETQ. The CDR3 DNA sequence: TGCGCCAGCAGCCAGGGACAGAGCACAGATACGCAGTATTTT. This encodes CASSQGQSTDTQYF.

To note about this clonotype: A read error may produce the germline difference seen at one junction end. The rearrangement joins TRBV20-1 to TRBJ2-3; tentative D call: TRBD2 (6 bases). The germline CDR1 and CDR2 sequences are DFQATT and SNEGSKA (reference sequence). The CDR3 consists of 15 residues. CDR3 in amino acids: CSARALAQNTDTKYF. CDR3 sequence (DNA): TGCAGTGCTAGAGCGCTAGCGCAAAACACAGATACGAAGTATTTT.

Here the CDR3 reads CAISVEGTYEQYF. As DNA, the CDR3 is TGTGCCATCAGTGTTGAGGGAACCTACGAGCAGTACTTC. The chain couples TRBV10-3 to TRBJ2-7; D may be TRBD2 (5 bases). Trimming left V 4 bases short and J 2 bases short, with 9 bases between. From germline, CDR1 is ENHRY and CDR2 SYGVKD. This CDR3 is 13 amino acids long.

CDR3 protein: CSVTSDRGSTEAFF. CDR3 nucleotide sequence: TGCAGCGTTACTTCGGACAGGGGGAGCACTGAAGCTTTCTTT. The chain links TRBV29-1 to TRBJ1-1; 10 bases are a match to TRBD1. The V gene end was trimmed by 5 bases and the J gene end by 4 bases; junction bases not matched to a gene: 7. This CDR3 is 14 amino acids long. Germline assignment: CDR1 SQVTM and CDR2 ANQGSEA.

This clonotype was observed many times. The chain links TRBV6-2 or TRBV6-3 to TRBJ1-6; TRBD1 agrees at 7 bases. After removal of 7 bases from V and 10 bases from J, the junction contained 10 bases not matched to a gene. This CDR3 contains 14 residues. In germline, CDR1 is MNHEY, CDR2 SVGEGT. For the CDR3, the DNA is TGTGCCAGCACCTTACAGGGGAGAGGATCACCCCTCCACTTT. Translating it yields CASTLQGRGSPLHF.

This clonotype was recorded many times. V is TRBV4-2 and J is TRBJ2-1; D is possibly TRBD2 (5 bases). V dropped 0 bases and J dropped 7 bases, with 10 bases sitting between them. The CDR3 runs 14 residues. Looked up from germline, CDR1 is LGHNA and CDR2 is YNFKEQ. The CDR3: CASSQDEGSNEQFF. The CDR3 DNA follows: TGTGCCAGCAGCCAAGATGAGGGTTCGAATGAGCAGTTCTTC.

V and J are TRBV7-9 and TRBJ1-1; D call uncertain. CDR3 length: 13 amino acids. V dropped 11 bases and J dropped 1 base, with 14 bases sitting between them. From germline, CDR1 is SEHNR and CDR2 FQNEAQ (reference sequence). The chain's CDR3 is CAGKEASNTEAFF. DNA of the CDR3: TGTGCCGGAAAAGAGGCTTCGAACACTGAAGCTTTCTTT.

This clonotype was seen a few times. The chain has TRBV3-1 and TRBJ1-5, with no clear D. This CDR3 region has 14 residues. The V gene's germline CDR1 is LGHDT and CDR2 YNNKEL (reference sequence). The ends were cut back, 5 bases at V and 1 base at J, with 9 bases in the middle. The CDR3 nucleotides are TGTGCCAGCAGCACCCGTCGAAGCAATCAGCCCCAGCATTTT. Translating it yields CASSTRRSNQPQHF. Combining the CDR3 with reference TRBV3-1 and TRBJ1-5 gives the whole variable domain DTAVSQTPKYLVTQMGNDKSIKCEQNLGHDTMYWYKQDSKKFLKIMFSYNNKELIINETVPNRFSPKSPDKAHLNLHINSLELGDSAVYFCASSTRRSNQPQHFGDGTRLSIL.